Each of the 22 T cell receptor beta chains below was sequenced from the same sample in a study of tumor and adjacent non-tumor tissue in lung cancer. TCRbeta libraries were built with three rounds of nested PCR, modified from ARM-PCR. Using its own MiXCR run on the multiplex PCR reads, TCRdb lists one record per CDR3 protein. The repertoire holds tens of thousands of distinct CDR3 sequences, with 76% as singletons. No cell sorting was done before RNA was extracted from the tissue. The normal lung tissue was taken more than 3 cm from the tumor edge. The sequencing input was distant non-tumor lung tissue. All receptors derive from a man aged 70-80 years with non-small cell lung cancer.

This clonotype was observed once. J is TRBJ2-5 and V is TRBV12-3 or TRBV12-4; 10 bases map to TRBD2. This CDR3 contains 20 residues. The V gene end was trimmed by 10 bases and the J gene end by 5 bases; junction bases not matched to a gene: 28. DNA for the CDR3: TGTGCCAAGAGAAAAAGCGACCACACGACTAGCGGGCTTCCCCAGGAGACCCAGTACTTC. Translating gives CAKRKSDHTTSGLPQETQYF.

About this clonotype: The missing conserved phenylalanine or tryptophan at the end of this CDR3 makes a read error likely. The chain carries TRBV30 and TRBJ1-4; 10 bases line up with TRBD1. The junction had 10 bases not matched to a gene; V was cut back by 5 bases and J by 7 bases. This CDR3 comprises 15 residues. Per germline, CDR1 GTSNPN and CDR2 SVGIG (reference sequence). The DNA for the CDR3 is TGTGCCTGGGCCGGACAGGGGGAGCAGGGTGAAAAACTGTTTTTG. Translating gives CAWAGQGEQGEKLFL.

The chain has TRBV13 and TRBJ2-1, with 8 bases identical to TRBD1. CDR3 length: 13 amino acids. J was trimmed by 10 bases and V by 5 bases; bases with no gene match: 7. The germline CDR1 and CDR2 sequences are PRHDT and FYEKMQ (reference sequence). As DNA, the CDR3 is TGTGCCAGCAGCCGTGGGACAGGCGGCGAGCAGTTCTTC. This encodes CASSRGTGGEQFF.

A word on this clonotype: This is likely a read error, given that the CDR3 carries no conserved phenylalanine or tryptophan at its end. This rearrangement joins TRBV5-6 to TRBJ2-7; 8 bases match TRBD1. The V segment lost 3 bases and the J segment 2 bases; nucleotides outside the gene matches: 10. Germline values: CDR1 SGHDT, CDR2 YYEEEE. The CDR3 runs to 16 residues. In DNA, the CDR3 is TGTGCCAGCAGCTCCTTTATCCGGGACAGGACCTACGAGCAGTACATC. This sequence encodes CASSSFIRDRTYEQYI.

A remark on this clonotype: No conserved phenylalanine or tryptophan is present at the end of the CDR3, so a read error is the likely explanation. The V and J genes are TRBV10-1 and TRBJ1-2; tentatively, D is TRBD1 (6 bases). The CDR3 spans 15 residues. Germline V gives CDR1 WNHNN, CDR2 SYGVQD (reference sequence). The V end was cut by 0 bases, the J end by 4 bases, with 12 bases between. The CDR3 loop reads CASSESTGQPYGYTI. In DNA, the CDR3 is TGCGCCAGCAGTGAGTCGACAGGCCAACCCTATGGCTACACCATA.

This clonotype came up a few times. A much larger clone differs from this one at a single base, so this may be a read error. This rearrangement joins TRBV6-1 to TRBJ1-2, with D unclear. Germline CDR1 is MNHNS and CDR2 is SASEGT. The CDR3 has 13 amino acids. The CDR3 loop is CTSNENTNYGYTF. In DNA, the CDR3 is TGTACCAGCAACGAGAACACTAACTATGGCTACACCTTC.

V is TRBV24-1 and J is TRBJ1-2, with TRBD1 matching 8 bases. Germline V gene sequence: CDR1 KGHDR, CDR2 SFDVKD. J gave up 11 bases and V 3 bases, and 19 bases lay outside the gene matches. The CDR3 totals 17 residues. CDR3: CATSDPLGQGKNYSYTF. CDR3 in DNA: TGTGCCACCAGTGATCCACTCGGACAGGGAAAGAACTATAGTTACACCTTC.

With regard to this clonotype: This may arise from a read error, as a much more abundant clone is one base away. The J gene is TRBJ1-1, the V gene TRBV30, with D perhaps matching TRBD1 (5 bases). This CDR3 has 12 residues. The V gene lost 2 bases and the J gene lost 12 bases, with 16 bases spanning the gap. The germline CDR1 and CDR2 sequences are GTSNPN and SVGIG (reference sequence). CDR3 nucleotides: TGTGCCTGGAGTTTATCAGGGAGGCTAACTTTCTTT. Translated: CAWSLSGRLTFF.

On this clonotype: One junction end disagrees with the germline gene, perhaps due to a read error. The V call is TRBV28, the J call TRBJ1-4; D is perhaps TRBD1 (6 bases). This CDR3 spans 15 amino acids. From germline, CDR1 is MDHEN and CDR2 SYDVKM. In DNA form, the CDR3 reads TGTGCCAACAGTTTGGGGGGGCGTAGGGGTGAAAAATTGTTTTTT. This encodes CANSLGGRRGEKLFF.

Of note for this clonotype: A junction end diverges from the germline sequence, so it may reflect a read error. V and J are TRBV6-6 and TRBJ2-5; 7 positions match TRBD2. From germline, CDR1 is MNHNY and CDR2 SVGAGI (reference sequence). The CDR3 is 16 residues long. This chain's CDR3 is CATSYAGASGQETQYF. CDR3 coding DNA: TGTGCCACCAGTTACGCTGGGGCTAGCGGACAAGAGACCCAGTACTTC.

The rearrangement links TRBV12-3 or TRBV12-4 to TRBJ2-3, with D possibly being TRBD2 (5 bases). Trimming took 7 bases from V and 1 from J, leaving 12 bases between them. CDR3 size: 14 residues. In DNA form, the CDR3 reads TGTGCCAGCACTTTCAACGGGGGCACAGATACGCAGTATTTT. This translates into CASTFNGGTDTQYF.

The V gene is TRBV10-2, the J gene TRBJ2-1; D might be TRBD1 or TRBD2, each matching 5 bases. V lost 6 bases and J lost 8, with 20 bases in between. This CDR3 has 15 residues. Germline CDR1 and CDR2: WSHSY and SAAADI. The CDR3 DNA is TGCGCCAGCAGGTCCCCGGGACCCTATACCCATGAGCAGTTCTTC. Translation: CASRSPGPYTHEQFF.

Notes on this clonotype: At one end, the junction sequence differs from germline, possibly due to a read error. The chain has TRBV4-1 and TRBJ2-2; TRBD1 might be the D (8 bases). Per the germline V gene, CDR1 is MGHRA and CDR2 is YSYEKL. CDR3 length: 15 residues. CDR3 DNA sequence: TGCGCCAGCATCCTCGGACAGGGAGGGACCGGGGAGTTGTTTTTT. It specifies CASILGQGGTGELFF.

This clonotype was recorded at least ten times. The rearrangement links TRBV29-1 to TRBJ1-2; unclear D gene. The V gene lost 5 bases and the J gene lost 4 bases, with 14 bases spanning the gap. The CDR3 is 13 amino acids. Germline CDR1 is SQVTM and CDR2 is ANQGSEA. CDR3 bases: TGCAGCGTTTTAACACCGGGCCTCTATGGCTACACCTTC. This sequence encodes CSVLTPGLYGYTF.

A word on this clonotype: Sequence at one end of the junction differs from germline and may be a read error. This rearrangement joins TRBV11-2 to TRBJ2-2, with 7 bases matching TRBD1. Germline loops: CDR1 SGHAT, CDR2 FQNNGV. The CDR3 contains 16 residues. CDR3 nucleotide sequence: TGTGCCAGTATCTTAGTGGGCACAGGGGTTGCCGGGGAGCTGCCTTTT. It translates to CASILVGTGVAGELPF.

With respect to this clonotype: A much larger clone differs by one base, so this may be a read error. Here the CDR3 omits its conserved ending phenylalanine or tryptophan, so a read error is the likely source. The chain links TRBV5-4 to TRBJ1-2; the D is unclear. The CDR3 is 12 residues long. V was trimmed by 0 bases and J by 5 bases, leaving 5 bases between them. CDR1 and CDR2 (germline): SGHNT, YYREEE (reference sequence). The CDR3 DNA follows: TGTGCCAGCAGCTTGGAACATTATGGCTACACCTTA. Translated: CASSLEHYGYTL.

There are many counts of this clonotype. This rearrangement joins TRBV29-1 to TRBJ2-1; TRBD1 matches at 7 bases. The germline V gene encodes CDR1 SQVTM and CDR2 ANQGSEA. J lost 2 bases, V lost 7 bases, and 8 bases had no gene match. This CDR3 is 14 amino acids long. As DNA, the CDR3 is TGCAGCGCTAAGACCGGGACAGCCTACAATGAGCAGTTCTTC. It translates to CSAKTGTAYNEQFF.

As for this clonotype: An end of the junction differs from the germline gene, which may be a read error. This chain joins TRBV6-6 and TRBJ2-6; 8 nucleotides align to TRBD2. Germline CDR1 is MNHNY and CDR2 is SVGAGI (reference sequence). This CDR3 spans 17 amino acids. CDR3 in DNA: TGTGCCAGCTCATTAGCGGGAAAGTCTTCTGAGGCTAACGCCCTGACTTTC. Translation: CASSLAGKSSEANALTF.

A remark on this clonotype: One base away lies a much larger clone, so this may be a sequencing read error. The chain recombines TRBV24-1 with TRBJ2-1, with TRBD1 identical over 8 bases. The CDR3 covers 15 residues. Germline CDR1 reads KGHDR; CDR2 reads SFDVKD. The CDR3 DNA reads TGTGCCACCACTGATCTACTCGACAGGGGCAATGAGCAGTTCTTC. Amino acids: CATTDLLDRGNEQFF.

Regarding this clonotype: A read error may account for a junction end that differs from germline. V usage is TRBV28 and J usage is TRBJ2-7; 7 nucleotides line up with TRBD1. Germline-derived CDR1 and CDR2 are MDHEN and SYDVKM. The length of the CDR3 is 13 residues. CDR3 DNA sequence: TGTGCCAGCAGCGACAGGGAGACCTACGAGCAGAACTTC. Protein: CASSDRETYEQNF.

This clonotype was seen once. This may be a read error: a much more frequent sequence differs by one nucleotide. V and J are TRBV5-1 and TRBJ1-6; D unclear. V was trimmed by 4 bases and J by 9 bases, leaving 14 bases between them. From germline, CDR1 is SGHRS and CDR2 YFSETQ. This CDR3 region has 14 residues. CDR3 DNA: TGCGCCAGCAGCCTGGATATATGGGGTTCACCCCTCCACTTT. Residues: CASSLDIWGSPLHF.

On this clonotype: The conserved closing phenylalanine or tryptophan is absent in this CDR3, likely reflecting a read error. This chain links TRBV11-1 with TRBJ2-1; TRBD2 is a possible D gene (6 bases). Germline values: CDR1 SGHAT, CDR2 FQDESV (reference sequence). The CDR3 is made up of 13 amino acids. CDR3: CARSSGVGNVQFL. In DNA, the CDR3 is TGTGCCAGAAGCTCGGGAGTTGGCAATGTGCAGTTCCTC.